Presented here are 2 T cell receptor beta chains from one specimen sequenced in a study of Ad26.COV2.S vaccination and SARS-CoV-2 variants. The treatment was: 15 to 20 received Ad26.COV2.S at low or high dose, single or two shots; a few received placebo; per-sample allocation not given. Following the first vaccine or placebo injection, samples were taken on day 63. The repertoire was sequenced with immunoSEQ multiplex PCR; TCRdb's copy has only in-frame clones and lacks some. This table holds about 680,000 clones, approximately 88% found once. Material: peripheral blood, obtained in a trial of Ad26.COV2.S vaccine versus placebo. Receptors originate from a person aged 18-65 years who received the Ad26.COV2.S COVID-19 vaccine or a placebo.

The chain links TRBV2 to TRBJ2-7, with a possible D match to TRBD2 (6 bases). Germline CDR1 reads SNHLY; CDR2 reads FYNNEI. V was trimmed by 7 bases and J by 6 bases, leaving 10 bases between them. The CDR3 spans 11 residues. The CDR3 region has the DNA TGTGCCAGCAAATACGGGGGCGAGCAGTACTTC. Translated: CASKYGGEQYF.

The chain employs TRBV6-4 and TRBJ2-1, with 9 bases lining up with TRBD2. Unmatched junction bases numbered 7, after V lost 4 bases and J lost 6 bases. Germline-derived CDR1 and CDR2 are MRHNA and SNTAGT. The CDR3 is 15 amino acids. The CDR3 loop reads CASSVRNSGSNEQFF. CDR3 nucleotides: TGTGCCAGCAGTGTACGGAATAGCGGGAGCAATGAGCAGTTCTTC.